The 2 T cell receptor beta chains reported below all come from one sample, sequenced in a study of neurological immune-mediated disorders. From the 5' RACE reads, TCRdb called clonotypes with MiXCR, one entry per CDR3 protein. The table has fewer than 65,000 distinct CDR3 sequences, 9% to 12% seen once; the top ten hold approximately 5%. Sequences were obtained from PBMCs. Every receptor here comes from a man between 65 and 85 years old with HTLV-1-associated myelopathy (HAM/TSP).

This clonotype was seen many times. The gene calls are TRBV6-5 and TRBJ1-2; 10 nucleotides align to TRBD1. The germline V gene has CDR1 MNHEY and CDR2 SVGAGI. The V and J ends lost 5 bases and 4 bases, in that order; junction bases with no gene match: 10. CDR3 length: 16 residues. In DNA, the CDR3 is TGTGCCAGCAGTCCTCGACAGGGGGCACGGAGCTATGGCTACACCTTC. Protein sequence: CASSPRQGARSYGYTF.

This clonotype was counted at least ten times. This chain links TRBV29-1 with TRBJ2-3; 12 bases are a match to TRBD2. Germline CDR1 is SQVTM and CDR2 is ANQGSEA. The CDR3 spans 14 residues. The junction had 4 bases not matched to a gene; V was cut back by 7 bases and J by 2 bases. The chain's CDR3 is CSARLAGDTDTQYF. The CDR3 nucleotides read TGCAGCGCACGACTAGCGGGGGACACAGATACGCAGTATTTT.